The 16 T cell receptor beta chains below were found in one sample sequenced in a study of CD8+ T cells in alopecia areata. Treatment here: oral pan-JAK inhibitor, 5-10 mg twice daily. Extraction and reverse transcription of RNA yielded cDNA as the sequencing template. Measured with immunoSEQ multiplex PCR; TCRdb has only the in-frame clones, and not every one. The data contain approximately 210,000 clones, 55% to 70% of them singletons. The specimen comprised CD4+ T cells sorted from blood, sampled at week 4, from a patient treated with tofacitinib. Source of these receptors: a human donor with alopecia areata.

This clone was detected only once. This chain uses TRBV5-1 with TRBJ1-1; D ambiguous. Germline CDR1 is SGHRS and CDR2 is YFSETQ. Trimming took off 7 bases at V and 2 bases at J, with 12 bases between the two ends. This CDR3 is 13 amino acids long. CDR3 residues: CASRNPKNTEAFF. CDR3 sequence (DNA): TGCGCCAGCCGTAATCCGAAAAACACTGAAGCTTTCTTT. Full variable domain (remainder filled in from reference TRBV5-1 and TRBJ1-1): KAGVTQTPRYLIKTRGQQVTLSCSPISGHRSVSWYQQTPGQGLQFLFEYFSETQRNKGNFPGRFSGRQFSNSRSEMNVSTLELGDSALYLCASRNPKNTEAFFGQGTRLTVV.

The chain joins TRBV2 to TRBJ2-2; TRBD1 matches at 7 bases. Germline loops: CDR1 SNHLY, CDR2 FYNNEI. The CDR3 runs 12 residues. The V gene end was trimmed by 10 bases and the J gene end by 3 bases; junction bases not matched to a gene: 2. The DNA of the CDR3 is TGTGCCACTACAGGGGACACCGGGGAGCTGTTTTTT. It translates to CATTGDTGELFF.

Only one count was recorded for this clone. The chain recombines TRBV4-3 with TRBJ2-3; TRBD1 is a possible D gene (5 bases). The CDR3 spans 15 residues. Germline values: CDR1 LGHNA, CDR2 YSLEER. V lost 4 bases and J lost 2, with 13 bases in between. The CDR3 bases are TGCGCCAGCAGCCCGCGACAGAGTTACACAGATACGCAGTATTTT. Protein: CASSPRQSYTDTQYF.

The chain combines TRBV7-9 with TRBJ1-6, with 8 positions matching TRBD1. The CDR3 has 14 residues. With V trimmed by 5 bases and J by 7 bases, 4 bases remained unmatched. Germline V gives CDR1 SEHNR, CDR2 FQNEAQ (reference sequence). CDR3 amino acids: CASSPAGGNSPLHF. The CDR3 DNA reads as TGTGCCAGCAGCCCAGCAGGGGGCAATTCACCCCTCCACTTT.

The rearrangement uses TRBV20-1 and TRBJ1-1; D ambiguous. This CDR3 has 11 amino acids. Germline values: CDR1 DFQATT, CDR2 SNEGSKA (reference sequence). The germline V and J ends were trimmed by 5 bases and 3 bases, with 7 bases remaining between them. CDR3 nucleotides: TGCAGTGCTCCGGGGTACACTGAAGCTTTCTTT. It encodes CSAPGYTEAFF.

As concerns this clone: This same CDR3 is encoded by further DNA sequences in the sample. This sequence joins TRBV14 and TRBJ2-3; TRBD1 might be the D (6 bases). Trimming cost V 4 bases and J 3 bases, with 8 bases left between them. This CDR3 contains 13 residues. The germline gives CDR1 SGHDN, CDR2 FVKESK. CDR3 sequence reads: CASSLQGTDTQYF. The DNA of the CDR3 is TGTGCCAGCAGCCTACAGGGAACAGATACGCAGTATTTT.

The genes are TRBV5-8 and TRBJ1-2; no definite D call. V lost 6 bases and J lost 7, with 13 bases in between. The CDR3 consists of 12 residues. The germline V gene encodes CDR1 SGHTS and CDR2 YDEGEE. In DNA form, the CDR3 reads TGTGCCAGCACCCCTATGGCTGGTGGCTACACCTTC. This translates into CASTPMAGGYTF.

The V and J genes are TRBV4-2 and TRBJ1-2; D unresolved. Germline CDR1 and CDR2: LGHNA and YNFKEQ. V lost 0 bases, J lost 3 bases, and 11 bases lay in between. CDR3 length: 15 amino acids. CDR3 residues: CASSQDFGRYYGYTF. The CDR3 region has the DNA TGTGCCAGCAGCCAAGATTTTGGGAGATACTATGGCTACACCTTC.

CDR3 region: CASSRTSGGTDTQYF. The CDR3 coding sequence is TGTGCCAGCAGTCGGACTAGCGGGGGGACCGATACGCAGTATTTT. The genes are TRBV27 and TRBJ2-3; 14 bases map to TRBD2. The germline V gene has CDR1 MNHEY and CDR2 SMNVEV (reference sequence). This CDR3 has 15 amino acids. V lost 5 bases and J lost 6; bases outside the gene matches: 4.

This rearrangement joins TRBV7-9 to TRBJ2-7, with 7 bases identical to TRBD1. V shed 3 bases and J 3 bases; nucleotides not matched to a gene: 2. This CDR3 is built from 13 residues. CDR1 and CDR2 from the germline V gene are SEHNR and FQNEAQ (reference sequence). The CDR3 DNA follows: TGTGCCAGCAGCTTTGGGACAGTCTACGAGCAGTACTTC. Amino acid sequence: CASSFGTVYEQYF.

V gene TRBV30 combines with J gene TRBJ2-3, with D possibly being TRBD1 or TRBD2 (6 bases each). The CDR3 length is 17 residues. V lost 0 bases and J lost 2, with 18 bases in between. Germline CDR1 GTSNPN, CDR2 SVGIG (reference sequence). DNA for the CDR3: TGTGCCTGGAGTGTACTTGGGGGGCGGATGACCACAGATACGCAGTATTTT. As protein: CAWSVLGGRMTTDTQYF.

The V and J genes are TRBV2 and TRBJ1-5; D unclear. CDR3 size: 14 residues. V was shortened by 4 bases and J by 6 bases, with 13 bases between the two germline ends. The V gene's germline CDR1 is SNHLY and CDR2 FYNNEI. This chain's CDR3 is CASSGQDGGQPQHF. In nucleotides, the CDR3 is TGTGCCAGCAGTGGTCAGGATGGCGGTCAGCCCCAGCATTTT.

The gene calls are TRBV7-2 and TRBJ1-3; no clear D gene. V gave up 5 bases and J gave up 3 bases, with 8 bases separating them. The CDR3 has 13 amino acids. The V gene's germline CDR1 is SGHTA and CDR2 FQGNSA. In DNA, the CDR3 is TGTGCCAGCAGCCCAAGGGTTGGAAACACCATATATTTT. This gives the protein CASSPRVGNTIYF.

Remarks on this clone: Other DNA sequences in this specimen translate into the identical CDR3. V usage is TRBV7-9 and J usage is TRBJ1-5; D remains unclear. Germline CDR1 reads SEHNR; CDR2 reads FQNEAQ (reference sequence). Between the trimmed V and J ends, which lost 1 base and 1 base, there was a span of 5 bases. The length of the CDR3 is 14 residues. The CDR3 region has the DNA TGTGCCAGCAGCTTAGGCCAAAGCAATCAGCCCCAGCATTTT. Translation: CASSLGQSNQPQHF. The whole variable domain, filled in from reference TRBV7-9 and TRBJ1-5, reads DTGVSQNPRHKITKRGQNVTFRCDPISEHNRLYWYRQTLGQGPEFLTYFQNEAQLEKSRLLSDRFSAERPKGSFSTLEIQRTEQGDSAMYLCASSLGQSNQPQHFGDGTRLSIL.

The chain combines TRBV2 with TRBJ2-5; the D call may be TRBD1 or TRBD2 (5 bases each). Germline V gene lookup returns CDR1 SNHLY and CDR2 FYNNEI. V lost 6 bases and J 5 bases, leaving 10 bases between the germline ends. The CDR3 is 12 residues long. The CDR3 spells CASRYEGETQYF. The CDR3, as DNA: TGTGCCAGCAGATATGAGGGGGAGACCCAGTACTTC.

For this clone: This specimen includes other DNA sequences encoding the same CDR3. The V call is TRBV5-1, the J call TRBJ2-5, with 7 nucleotides matching TRBD1. The CDR3 has 14 residues. Trimming removed 3 bases from V and 2 bases from J; junction bases left unmatched: 4. Germline V gene data show CDR1 as SGHRS and CDR2 as YFSETQ. The CDR3, as DNA: TGCGCCAGCAGCTCCGGGACAGCTCAAGAGACCCAGTACTTC. Encoded protein: CASSSGTAQETQYF.